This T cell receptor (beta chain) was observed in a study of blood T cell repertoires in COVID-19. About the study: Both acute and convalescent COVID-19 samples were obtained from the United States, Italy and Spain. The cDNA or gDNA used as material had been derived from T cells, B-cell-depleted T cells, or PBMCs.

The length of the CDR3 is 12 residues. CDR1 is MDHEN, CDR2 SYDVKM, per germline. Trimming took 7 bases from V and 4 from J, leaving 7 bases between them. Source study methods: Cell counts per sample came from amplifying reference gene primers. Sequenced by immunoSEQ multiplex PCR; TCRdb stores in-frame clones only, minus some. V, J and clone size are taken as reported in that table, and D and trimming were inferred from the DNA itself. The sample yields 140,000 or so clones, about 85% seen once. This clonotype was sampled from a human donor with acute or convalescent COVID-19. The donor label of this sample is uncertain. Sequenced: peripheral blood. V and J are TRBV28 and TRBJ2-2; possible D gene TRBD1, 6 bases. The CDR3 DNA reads TGTGCCAGCAACAGGGTCACCGGGGAGCTGTTTTTT. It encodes CASNRVTGELFF.